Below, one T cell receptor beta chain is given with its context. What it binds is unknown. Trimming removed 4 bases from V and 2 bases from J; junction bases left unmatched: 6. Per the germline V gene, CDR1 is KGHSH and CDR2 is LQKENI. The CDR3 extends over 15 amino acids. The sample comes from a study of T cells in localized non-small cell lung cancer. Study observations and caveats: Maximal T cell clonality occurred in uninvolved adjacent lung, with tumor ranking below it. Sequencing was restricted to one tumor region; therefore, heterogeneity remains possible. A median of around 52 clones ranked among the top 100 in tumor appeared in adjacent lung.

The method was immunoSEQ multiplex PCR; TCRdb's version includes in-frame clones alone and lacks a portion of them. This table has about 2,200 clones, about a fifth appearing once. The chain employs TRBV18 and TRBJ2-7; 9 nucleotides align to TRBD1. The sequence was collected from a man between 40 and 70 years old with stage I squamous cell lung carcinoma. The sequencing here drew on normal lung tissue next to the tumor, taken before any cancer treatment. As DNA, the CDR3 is TGTGCCAGCTCACACCGGGACAGGGTGACCTACGAGCAGTACTTC. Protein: CASSHRDRVTYEQYF.